This T cell receptor (beta chain) was identified in a study of T-cell reconstitution after alpha-beta-depleted transplantation in children. Notes on the study in general: It was reported that alpha-beta T cells came from several hundred expanded graft clones (about two months after transplant).

Germline values: CDR1 DFQATT, CDR2 SNEGSKA (reference sequence). Trimming took 6 bases from V and 4 from J; bases not matched to a gene: 9. CDR3 length: 14 residues. Construction of the TCRbeta library involved unique molecular identifiers. In TCRdb, the PCR reads were re-called with MiXCR into one record per CDR3 protein. The data show approximately 630,000 distinct CDR3 sequences, over 10% seen once. This clonotype was counted many times. Its antigen is unknown. Material: PBMCs, obtained before TCRalphabeta/CD19-depleted stem cell transplant. The chain has TRBV20-1 and TRBJ2-1, with TRBD2 matching over 7 bases. The source of this sequence is a girl aged 2-15 years with congenital amegakaryocytic thrombocytopenia, due to receive a stem cell transplant. CDR3 DNA: TGCAGTGCGGAATACGGACTAGGTTACAATGAGCAGTTCTTC. Amino acid sequence: CSAEYGLGYNEQFF.